The table lists the clone carrying this TCR beta chain with many counts. No antigen is known for it. The sample originates from a study of T cells in Graves' hyperthyroidism and ophthalmopathy. Study information: It was at initial diagnosis, before any treatment, that peripheral blood was collected.

General study findings and limits: From stable hyperthyroidism, ophthalmopathy was separated by a 13 V-J model.

From RNA transcripts, TCR beta CDR3 regions were amplified. Primed by the HTBI set, a first-round RT-PCR was run on the TCR CDR3. TCRdb re-analysed the multiplex PCR reads in MiXCR, keeping a single row per CDR3 protein. This sample has under 350,000 distinct CDR3 sequences, with over 20% found just once. Germline V gives CDR1 SGHTS, CDR2 YDEGEE. V lost 4 bases to trimming and J lost 2 bases, with 13 bases between them. This CDR3 region has 15 residues. This sequence joins TRBV5-8 and TRBJ2-1; D is perhaps TRBD1 or TRBD2 (5 bases each). This receptor was obtained from a woman aged 45-65 years with Graves' hyperthyroidism. What was sequenced was blood. CDR3 amino acids: CASSPRDQTYNEQFF. Here the CDR3 DNA reads TGTGCCAGCAGCCCCCGGGACCAAACCTACAATGAGCAGTTCTTC.